This TCR beta chain appears in the sequencing data of a study of CD8+CD57+ T cells in acquired aplastic anemia. Study as a whole: Among healthy donors, CD4+ cells averaged approximately 10 million reads.

For CDR3 and TCR beta VDJ profiling, genomic DNA was the template used. TCRdb redid the calling of the reads with MiXCR, one entry per CDR3 protein. In the table there are 50,000 to 65,000 distinct CDR3 sequences, roughly 54% of which are singletons. There are a few counts of this clonotype. Its antigen is as yet unknown. It may be a read error: a sequence one base away is much more abundant. Study-wide results and limits: Any difference that existed in CD8+ Simpson's diversity between patients and controls was not significant. Overlap between patients and controls comprised roughly 28 CD8+ CDR3 sequences.

Trimming shortened V by 4 bases and J by 6 bases, and 19 bases separated the two germline ends. This CDR3 is built from 15 residues. Germline V gene sequence: CDR1 MNHEY, CDR2 SMNVEV (reference sequence). This TCR came from a human donor in good health, serving as a control. The sample taken for sequencing was sorted CD4+, CD8+, or CD8+CD57+ T cells (not recorded which) from PBMCs. V and J are TRBV27 and TRBJ2-7; TRBD2 is a possible D gene (6 bases). CDR3 DNA: TGTGCCAGCAGTTCTTTAGAGGCGCGGGGCGGCGAGCAGTACTTC. Translated, it gives CASSSLEARGGEQYF.